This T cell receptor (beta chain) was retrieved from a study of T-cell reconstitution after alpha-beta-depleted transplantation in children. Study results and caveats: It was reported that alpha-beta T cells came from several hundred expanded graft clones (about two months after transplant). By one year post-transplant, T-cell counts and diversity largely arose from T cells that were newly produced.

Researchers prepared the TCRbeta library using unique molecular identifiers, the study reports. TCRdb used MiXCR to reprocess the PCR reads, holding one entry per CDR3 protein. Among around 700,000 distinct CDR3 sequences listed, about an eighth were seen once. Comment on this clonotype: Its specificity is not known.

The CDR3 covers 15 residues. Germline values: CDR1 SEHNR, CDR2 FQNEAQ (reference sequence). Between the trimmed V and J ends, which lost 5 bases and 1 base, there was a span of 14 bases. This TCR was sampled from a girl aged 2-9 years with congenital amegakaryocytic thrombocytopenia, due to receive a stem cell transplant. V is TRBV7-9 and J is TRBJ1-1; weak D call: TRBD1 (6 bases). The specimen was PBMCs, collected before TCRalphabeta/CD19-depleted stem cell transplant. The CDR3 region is CASSPPQGTNTEAFF. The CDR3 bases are TGTGCCAGCAGCCCACCCCAGGGGACGAACACTGAAGCTTTCTTT.